The 3 T cell receptor beta chains reported below all come from one sample, sequenced in a study of shared clonotypes between healthy human individuals (dated by TCRdb to the early 2020s). The library was obtained by the immunoSEQ multiplex PCR assay. TCRdb retrieved this table from immuneACCESS and kept in-frame rearrangements only. Not all clones are present; in checked studies, unresolved V genes account for under half, and no reason is known for the remainder. This sample lists millions of clones; around nine tenths were detected once. Of the sample, over 0.12% is held by the ten largest clones. Sequences were obtained from naive CD4+ T cells sorted from blood. What the cell subset or site label conveys for this sample: CD45RA+ positively selected. The receptor set was obtained from a man aged 18 to 35 in good health.

V gene TRBV6-5 combines with J gene TRBJ1-5; D call uncertain. CDR3 length: 12 amino acids. Between the trimmed V and J ends, which lost 2 bases and 6 bases, there was a span of 5 bases. CDR1 and CDR2 from the germline V gene are MNHEY and SVGAGI. The CDR3 sequence is CASSYQTQPQHF. CDR3 nucleotides: TGTGCCAGCAGTTACCAGACTCAGCCCCAGCATTTT.

The chain is built from TRBV15 and TRBJ1-5; D gene ambiguous. Between the trimmed V and J ends, which lost 2 bases and 13 bases, there was a span of 18 bases. CDR3 length: 14 amino acids. Germline CDR1 reads LNHNV; CDR2 reads YYDKDF (reference sequence). The CDR3 sequence: CATSRHLEAGTQHF. In DNA form, the CDR3 reads TGTGCCACCAGCAGACACCTGGAGGCGGGTACGCAGCATTTT.

The chain carries TRBV5-1 and TRBJ2-7; D might be TRBD2 (6 bases). V lost 7 bases and J lost 0, with 14 bases in between. CDR3 length: 14 amino acids. The V gene's germline CDR1 is SGHRS and CDR2 YFSETQ. For the CDR3, the DNA is TGCGCCAGCGGGGTGGGGGGAAACTCCTACGAGCAGTACTTC. This encodes CASGVGGNSYEQYF.